The T cell receptor beta chain described here comes from a study of OX40 agonist ivuxolimab in advanced cancers. Study-wide context: Ivuxolimab was a fully human IgG2 agonistic monoclonal antibody targeting the costimulatory receptor OX40 (CD134). Intravenous ivuxolimab was administered to patients every 2 weeks at six dose levels: 0.01, 0.1, 0.3, 1.5, 3 and 10 mg/kg. Of the approximately 54 dose-escalation patients, hepatocellular carcinoma was present in about 20, melanoma in about 15, renal cell carcinoma in 9 and head and neck cancer in 9. In the dose-escalation cohort, about four fifths of patients were male, and the mean age was approximately 60 years with a range of about 20 to 80. Patients were allowed to have had prior anti-PD-1, anti-PD-L1 or anti-CTLA-4 therapy, and around 40% of the dose-escalation patients had previously received checkpoint inhibitors. Three dose-escalation patients achieved partial responses, one with hepatocellular carcinoma and two with cutaneous melanoma. The point of sequencing TCRbeta in the periphery was to test whether ivuxolimab changed TCR sequence diversity and drove clonal T-cell expansion. The monotherapy dose-escalation portion (N of about 47 patients) of the phase I ivuxolimab trial is reported in the paper. Overall study results and their limits: Clonal expansion of both CD4+ and CD8+ blood T cells was observed from baseline to week 6 at doses 0.1 to 3.0 mg/kg. Low levels of normalized T-cell clonal expansion were also seen in some nonresponding patients. In the 0.1-3.0 mg/kg groups, partial responders had among the lowest normalized peripheral clonal expansion, particularly in CD8+ T cells. The antigen specificity of the clonally expanded peripheral T cells was not determined. On average, CD8+ T cells showed more expanded clones than CD4+ T cells after ivuxolimab.

For sequencing of the TCRbeta CDR3 region, genomic DNA was extracted from the sorted cells. The immunoSEQ Assay was used for sequencing of TCRbeta CDR3 regions. In its TCRdb copy, this immuneACCESS table keeps in-frame sequences only and misses some clones. Where compared with another copy, unresolved V genes explain less than half of these, and the others have no known cause. This sample is represented by about 61,000 clones; around 90% of them were singletons. The leading ten clones occupy around 1.9% of the sample. Patients with autoimmune disease history or receiving systemic immunosuppression were excluded from the trial. Peripheral blood for TCR sequencing was collected from all dose cohorts at baseline, on cycle 4 day 1, and on cycle 7 day 1. The samples were taken from a phase I, first-in-human, multicenter, open-label dose-escalation trial of ivuxolimab. Adults with locally advanced or metastatic melanoma, renal cell, hepatocellular, or head and neck squamous cell carcinoma were enrolled in the trial. Before TCR sequencing, CD4+ T cells and CD8+ T cells from peripheral blood were sorted into separate populations.

Note on this clone: The antigen it recognizes is unknown. Base-call qualities are not available, and no considerably larger clone is one nucleotide away.

The receptor was derived from an adult with an advanced solid tumor such as melanoma, head and neck, liver or kidney cancer. The sequencing used CD4+ or CD8+ T cells sorted from blood, collected in a trial of the OX40 agonist ivuxolimab.

The CDR3 is CASSRAAGDYEQYF. In nucleotides, the sequence is TGTGCCAGCAGCCGGGCGGCAGGCGACTACGAGCAGTACTTC. The V and J segments used are TRBV11-3 and TRBJ2-7, with no reliable assignment of the D segment. For CDR1 and CDR2, the germline V gene lists SGHNT and YENEEA. The CDR3 covers 14 residues, taking in both the cysteine and the phenylalanine. The retained sequence is limited to the CDR3, 42 bases, with the frame set at the first base. V and J are truncated by 5 bases and 3 bases respectively, leaving an intervening sequence of 14 bases.